One and the same sample provided the 29 T cell receptor beta chains below, sequenced in a study of OX40 agonist ivuxolimab in advanced cancers. Measured with immunoSEQ multiplex PCR; TCRdb has only the in-frame clones, and not every one. The sample records approximately 87,000 clones, 92% being singletons. The sample here was CD4+ or CD8+ T cells sorted from blood, taken in a trial of the OX40 agonist ivuxolimab. These receptors were obtained from an adult with an advanced solid tumor such as melanoma, head and neck, liver or kidney cancer.

This chain joins TRBV27 and TRBJ2-7; unclear D gene. Trimming pared 3 bases from V and 2 bases from J, leaving 17 bases between. Germline V gene sequence: CDR1 MNHEY, CDR2 SMNVEV (reference sequence). The CDR3 loop spans 16 amino acids. The CDR3 protein is CASSFYAVPSTYEQYF. As DNA, the CDR3 is TGTGCCAGCAGTTTTTACGCAGTCCCCTCAACCTACGAGCAGTACTTC.

This clone has a single count. This chain links TRBV10-3 with TRBJ1-2; weak D call: TRBD1 (6 bases). This CDR3 contains 14 residues. V lost 0 bases and J lost 4, with 9 bases in between. The V gene's germline CDR1 is ENHRY and CDR2 SYGVKD. The CDR3 loop is CAISESGGGYGYTF. The DNA for the CDR3 is TGTGCCATCAGTGAGTCAGGGGGAGGCTATGGCTACACCTTC.

The gene calls are TRBV5-6 and TRBJ1-2, with TRBD1 identical over 9 bases. From germline, CDR1 is SGHDT and CDR2 YYEEEE. V lost 4 bases to trimming and J lost 6 bases; unmatched junction nucleotides: 7. CDR3 size: 14 residues. The CDR3 region has the DNA TGTGCCAGCAGCGATGGGACAGGGAGGAATGGCTACACCTTC. Translating gives CASSDGTGRNGYTF.

V usage is TRBV6-1 and J usage is TRBJ2-1, with 11 bases that match TRBD2. The V segment lost 4 bases and the J segment 3 bases; nucleotides outside the gene matches: 5. The CDR3 length is 16 residues. The V gene's germline CDR1 is MNHNS and CDR2 SASEGT. CDR3 sequence: CASSALAGVLYNEQFF. The CDR3 DNA sequence: TGTGCCAGCAGTGCACTAGCGGGAGTACTCTACAATGAGCAGTTCTTC.

The chain combines TRBV2 with TRBJ2-7; 9 bases agree with TRBD1. Germline values: CDR1 SNHLY, CDR2 FYNNEI. The CDR3 extends over 17 amino acids. The trim removed 5 bases at V and 2 bases at J, leaving 13 bases unmatched. In nucleotides, the CDR3 is TGTGCCAGCAGTCTAGTCCCGGGACAGGGTCTCACCTACGAGCAGTACTTC. Encoded protein: CASSLVPGQGLTYEQYF.

The V and J genes are TRBV5-4 and TRBJ1-1, with a weak D call TRBD1 (5 bases). The CDR3 is 13 residues long. V was clipped by 5 bases and J by 8 bases, with 16 bases between them. Germline-derived CDR1 and CDR2 are SGHNT and YYREEE (reference sequence). Written as DNA, the CDR3 is TGTGCCAGCAGTAAGACAGTTTCCCCCGAAGCTTTCTTT. Protein: CASSKTVSPEAFF.

This clone was picked up one time. This chain joins TRBV27 and TRBJ1-5; D remains unclear. The CDR3 contains 13 residues. Between the trimmed V and J ends, which lost 0 bases and 7 bases, there was a span of 7 bases. CDR1 and CDR2 from the germline V gene are MNHEY and SMNVEV (reference sequence). CDR3 in DNA: TGTGCCAGCAGTTTATCCGAGGGCCAGCCCCAGCATTTT. Protein product: CASSLSEGQPQHF.

The chain carries TRBV5-6 and TRBJ2-3; TRBD2 matches at 12 bases. Germline assignment: CDR1 SGHDT and CDR2 YYEEEE. The CDR3 extends over 16 amino acids. V shed 2 bases and J 2 bases; nucleotides not matched to a gene: 3. CDR3 protein: CASSLLAGGFTDTQYF. In DNA form, the CDR3 reads TGTGCCAGCAGCTTACTAGCGGGGGGCTTCACAGATACGCAGTATTTT.

This clone occurred once. V usage is TRBV7-2 and J usage is TRBJ2-7; D unclear. Trimming cost V 3 bases and J 1 base, with 10 bases left between them. The CDR3 covers 14 residues. Germline CDR1 SGHTA, CDR2 FQGNSA. In nucleotides, the CDR3 is TGTGCCAGCAGCTTGTCCCCTCCTTCCTACGAGCAGTACTTC. The encoded protein is CASSLSPPSYEQYF.

The rearrangement joins TRBV15 to TRBJ1-1, with 8 bases matching TRBD1. The CDR3 is made up of 15 amino acids. Looked up from germline, CDR1 is LNHNV and CDR2 is YYDKDF (reference sequence). V shed 2 bases and J 10 bases; nucleotides not matched to a gene: 12. As DNA, the CDR3 is TGTGCCACCAGCAGATCTGGACAGGGTTCGGCGTCAGCTTTCTTT. Its translation: CATSRSGQGSASAFF.

CDR3 nucleotide sequence: TGTGCCAGCAGCCTGGACGGGGGGGCTGATGGCTACACCTTC. Its protein product is CASSLDGGADGYTF. The V and J genes are TRBV6-5 and TRBJ1-2; a weak D match, TRBD1 (6 bases). The CDR3 has 14 residues. Germline CDR1 is MNHEY and CDR2 is SVGAGI. The V end lost 6 bases, the J end lost 6 bases, and 17 bases lay between the germline ends.

The genes are TRBV29-1 and TRBJ1-1; D call uncertain. V dropped 3 bases and J dropped 6 bases, with 11 bases sitting between them. This CDR3 has 12 residues. Germline V gene sequence: CDR1 SQVTM, CDR2 ANQGSEA. CDR3 sequence: CSVEVIGAEAFF. CDR3 DNA sequence: TGCAGCGTTGAGGTGATAGGCGCTGAAGCTTTCTTT.

The rearrangement links TRBV9 to TRBJ2-3; 8 bases are a match to TRBD2. This CDR3 comprises 16 residues. Germline CDR1 is SGDLS and CDR2 is YYNGEE. Trimming removed 3 bases from V and 2 bases from J; junction bases left unmatched: 8. CDR3 nucleotide sequence: TGTGCCAGCAGCGCCGGACTAGCAGGCATCACAGATACGCAGTATTTT. Protein: CASSAGLAGITDTQYF.

This rearrangement joins TRBV7-9 to TRBJ2-3, with a possible D match to TRBD2 (6 bases). CDR3 size: 16 residues. The V end lost 4 bases, the J end lost 0 bases, and 14 bases lay between the germline ends. CDR1 and CDR2 (germline): SEHNR, FQNEAQ (reference sequence). The CDR3 sequence is CASSSRLVTSTDTQYF. The CDR3 region has the DNA TGTGCCAGCAGCTCGAGACTAGTCACTAGCACAGATACGCAGTATTTT.

This chain connects TRBV4-2 to TRBJ2-5; 7 bases agree with TRBD2. The CDR3 totals 15 residues. Unmatched junction bases numbered 9, after V lost 4 bases and J lost 4 bases. Per the germline V gene, CDR1 is LGHNA and CDR2 is YNFKEQ. The CDR3 spells CASSPRTSVRETQYF. CDR3 DNA sequence: TGTGCCAGCAGCCCCAGGACTAGTGTGAGAGAGACCCAGTACTTC.

The chain employs TRBV11-2 and TRBJ2-7, with 8 nucleotides matching TRBD1. Germline CDR1 SGHAT, CDR2 FQNNGV. The CDR3 has 12 residues. J was trimmed by 6 bases and V by 5 bases; bases with no gene match: 3. CDR3 region: CASSQTGVEQYF. In nucleotides, the CDR3 is TGTGCCAGCAGCCAGACAGGGGTCGAGCAGTACTTC. Looking up the rest from reference TRBV11-2 and TRBJ2-7 gives the full variable domain: EAGVAQSPRYKIIEKRQSVAFWCNPISGHATLYWYQQILGQGPKLLIQFQNNGVVDDSQLPKDRFSAERLKGVDSTLKIQPAKLEDSAVYLCASSQTGVEQYFGPGTRLTVT.

This chain uses TRBV6-6 with TRBJ2-2; maybe TRBD1 (5 bases). The CDR3 consists of 12 residues. The V and J ends lost 5 bases and 7 bases respectively, with 8 bases between them. Germline V CDR1 and CDR2: MNHNY, SVGAGI (reference sequence). The CDR3 DNA sequence: TGTGCCAGCAGTCACAGGATCGGGGAGCTGTTTTTT. It specifies CASSHRIGELFF.

CDR3 nucleotides: TGTGCTAGTGGTGTTGGGGGGGGCTACGAGCAGTACTTC. This codes for CASGVGGGYEQYF. The V gene is TRBV12-5, the J gene TRBJ2-7; 7 nucleotides match TRBD2. This CDR3 region has 13 residues. V trimming: 5 bases; J trimming: 3 bases; junction bases outside the gene matches: 4. Germline V gene lookup returns CDR1 LGHNT and CDR2 FRNRAP.

J is TRBJ2-3 and V is TRBV11-2, with 7 bases fitting TRBD2. The J segment lost 2 bases and the V segment lost 4 bases, leaving 15 bases of the junction unmatched. Germline values: CDR1 SGHAT, CDR2 FQNNGV. CDR3 size: 18 residues. In DNA form, the CDR3 reads TGTGCCAGCAGCTCGAGGCCCAGCGGGACCCACCCCACAGATACGCAGTATTTT. Translating gives CASSSRPSGTHPTDTQYF. Full variable domain (outside the CDR3, taken from reference TRBV11-2 and TRBJ2-3): EAGVAQSPRYKIIEKRQSVAFWCNPISGHATLYWYQQILGQGPKLLIQFQNNGVVDDSQLPKDRFSAERLKGVDSTLKIQPAKLEDSAVYLCASSSRPSGTHPTDTQYFGPGTRLTVL.

This clone occurred once. This chain links TRBV11-2 with TRBJ2-5; the match to TRBD2 covers 11 bases. CDR1 SGHAT and CDR2 FQNNGV come from the germline V gene. V lost 7 bases to trimming and J lost 2 bases; unmatched junction nucleotides: 3. The CDR3 totals 14 residues. The chain's CDR3 is CASTSGGLQETQYF. The CDR3 nucleotides are TGTGCCAGCACTAGCGGGGGGCTTCAAGAGACCCAGTACTTC.

The V call is TRBV7-6, the J call TRBJ2-7; D gene uncertain. Trimming shortened V by 3 bases and J by 5 bases, and 8 bases separated the two germline ends. Germline-derived CDR1 and CDR2 are SGHVS and FNYEAQ. The CDR3 covers 12 residues. The CDR3 DNA reads as TGTGCCAGCAGCTTTGCTTTCGACGAGCAGTACTTC. Encoded protein: CASSFAFDEQYF.

The chain is built from TRBV4-3 and TRBJ1-2; D is ambiguous. The germline gives CDR1 LGHNA, CDR2 YSLEER. The CDR3 is made up of 13 amino acids. Trimming cost V 1 base and J 5 bases, with 8 bases left between them. This CDR3 reads CASSQAVRYGYTF. CDR3 nucleotide sequence: TGCGCCAGCAGCCAAGCAGTGAGATATGGCTACACCTTC.

This sequence joins TRBV29-1 and TRBJ1-5; TRBD1 agrees at 8 bases. The CDR3 is 13 amino acids. Trimming took 6 bases from V and 2 from J; bases not matched to a gene: 3. CDR1 SQVTM and CDR2 ANQGSEA come from the germline V gene. Here the CDR3 reads CSVGTGCNQPQHF. In DNA, the CDR3 is TGCAGCGTCGGGACAGGCTGCAATCAGCCCCAGCATTTT.

The chain employs TRBV19 and TRBJ2-1, with D possibly being TRBD1 or TRBD2 (5 bases each). Germline loops: CDR1 LNHDA, CDR2 SQIVND (reference sequence). This CDR3 has 12 residues. CDR3 coding DNA: TGTGCTTCCACAATTTCCGGGACTGAGCAGTTCTTC. Translated, it gives CASTISGTEQFF.

The gene calls are TRBV27 and TRBJ2-7, with D perhaps matching TRBD1 (5 bases). The CDR3 has 15 amino acids. Germline lookup yields CDR1 MNHEY and CDR2 SMNVEV (reference sequence). V lost 3 bases, J lost 0 bases, and 12 bases lay in between. CDR3 sequence (DNA): TGTGCCAGCAGTTTTTCAGCAGGGATCTCCTACGAGCAGTACTTC. Protein product: CASSFSAGISYEQYF.

V usage is TRBV19 and J usage is TRBJ2-7; D is perhaps TRBD2 (6 bases). Germline V gene lookup returns CDR1 LNHDA and CDR2 SQIVND (reference sequence). Trimming pared 3 bases from V and 5 bases from J, leaving 17 bases between. The CDR3 runs 15 residues. The chain's CDR3 is CASSIGGVGYDEQYF. Here the CDR3 DNA reads TGTGCCAGTAGTATCGGAGGGGTCGGCTACGACGAGCAGTACTTC.

Comment on this clone: The sample contains more than one DNA sequence encoding this CDR3. This chain uses TRBV5-4 with TRBJ1-3; D ambiguous. Germline V gives CDR1 SGHNT, CDR2 YYREEE (reference sequence). CDR3 length: 14 residues. V lost 0 bases and J lost 1, with 5 bases in between. CDR3 protein: CASSLEGSGNTIYF. The CDR3 nucleotides read TGTGCCAGCAGCTTGGAAGGTTCTGGAAACACCATATATTTT. The complete variable domain, with remaining parts taken from reference TRBV5-4 and TRBJ1-3, reads ETGVTQSPTHLIKTRGQQVTLRCSSQSGHNTVSWYQQALGQGPQFIFQYYREEENGRGNFPPRFSGLQFPNYSSELNVNALELDDSALYLCASSLEGSGNTIYFGEGSWLTVV.

The V gene is TRBV6-6, the J gene TRBJ1-4; D gene ambiguous. With 6 bases removed from V and 6 bases from J, the gap between germline ends came to 8 bases. The CDR3 has 12 amino acids. Looked up from germline, CDR1 is MNHNY and CDR2 is SVGAGI (reference sequence). CDR3 amino acids: CASSSVDEKLFF. The CDR3 DNA follows: TGTGCCAGCAGCTCGGTGGATGAAAAACTGTTTTTT.

The V gene is TRBV29-1, the J gene TRBJ1-3, with D possibly TRBD1 on 5 matching bases. The CDR3 loop spans 13 amino acids. The germline CDR1 and CDR2 sequences are SQVTM and ANQGSEA. Trimming left V 5 bases short and J 4 bases short, with 12 bases between. The CDR3 loop is CSVLGRLGNTIYF. Here the CDR3 DNA reads TGCAGCGTTTTGGGACGTCTCGGAAACACCATATATTTT.